Listed below are T cell receptor beta chains from one sample, sequenced in a study of post-analysis software for immune sequencing data. Each CDR3 protein gets one entry after TCRdb re-called the PCR reads with MiXCR. The data hold hundreds of thousands of distinct CDR3 sequences, with roughly 45% observed a single time. The sequenced sample was blood. These receptors were taken from a girl aged 5-17 years with multiple sclerosis. Each CDR3 is given with its conserved first and last residue. D genes are given only for firm matches. The size field is filled for only some rows; it gives once, few, many or a size class.

D gene	V gene	clone size	J gene	CDR3 DNA	CDR3 protein
TRBD1	TRBV20-1	few	TRBJ2-3	TGCAGTGCTAGATGGATGACAGGGGGGGTCACAGATACGCAGTATTTT	CSARWMTGGVTDTQYF
TRBD2	TRBV4-1	few	TRBJ2-5	TGCGCCAGCAGCCAAGGTCTAGCGGGAGGGTACGGGGGAGAGACCCAGTACTTC	CASSQGLAGGYGGETQYF
NA	TRBV7-8	NA	TRBJ1-5	TGTGCCAGCAGCTTAGCTAGAGGTTTGGAGATTCGCAATCAGCCCCAGCATTTT	CASSLARGLEIRNQPQHF
TRBD2	TRBV6-5	NA	TRBJ2-5	TGTGCCAGCAGCCGGGGACTGGCGGGAGGGCTAGAGACCCAGTACTTC	CASSRGLAGGLETQYF
TRBD2	TRBV5-1	NA	TRBJ2-3	TGCGCCAGCAGCTTTCTAGCGGGAGGCACAGATACGCAGTATTTT	CASSFLAGGTDTQYF
NA	TRBV28	NA	TRBJ2-1	TGTGCCAGCAGTCTACAGGGCTACAATGAGCAGTTCTTC	CASSLQGYNEQFF
NA	TRBV21-1	NA	TRBJ1-5	TGTGCCAGCGGGACAGGGGGCCCTTATAGCAATCAGCCCCAGCATTTT	CASGTGGPYSNQPQHF
NA	TRBV29-1	few	TRBJ2-5	TGCAGCGACCCCGTCGGGGGAGAGAGGGAGACCCAGTACTTC	CSDPVGGERETQYF
TRBD1	TRBV4-1	few	TRBJ2-1	TGCGCCAGCAGCCAGCCGGGACAGGGTGATGAGCAGTTCTTC	CASSQPGQGDEQFF
NA	TRBV20-1	few	TRBJ2-2	TGCAGTGCGGAGGCCAGGAAAGGCACCGGGGAGCTGTTTTTT	CSAEARKGTGELFF
NA	TRBV11-2	few	TRBJ1-2	TGTGCCAGCAGCCCCGGGATAGCTAGCGGCTACACCTTC	CASSPGIASGYTF
TRBD1	TRBV24-1	NA	TRBJ2-1	TGTGCCACCAGTGGGGGGACAGGGACTTACAATGAGCAGTTCTTC	CATSGGTGTYNEQFF
TRBD2	TRBV6-2/TRBV6-3	NA	TRBJ2-1	TGTGCCAGCAGCCAACTAGCGGACTCCTACAATGAGCAGTTCTTC	CASSQLADSYNEQFF
TRBD1	TRBV9	NA	TRBJ2-7	TGTGCCAGCAGCGTAGTCGGGCAGGGGGCGTCTATGTCCTGCGAGCAGTACTTC	CASSVVGQGASMSCEQYF
TRBD1	TRBV7-9	NA	TRBJ2-1	TGTGCCAGCAGCTTATCCGGACAGGCGTCCTACAATGAGCAGTTCTTC	CASSLSGQASYNEQFF
NA	TRBV12-3/TRBV12-4	few	TRBJ1-4	TGTGCCAGCAGCCAAACAGTAATTGGGGAAAAACTGTTTTTT	CASSQTVIGEKLFF
NA	TRBV5-1	few	TRBJ1-4	TGCGCCAGCAGCTTTGGGGAGTCTAATGAAAAACTGTTTTTT	CASSFGESNEKLFF
NA	TRBV7-6	NA	TRBJ2-7	TGTGCCAGCAGCTTAGAGGGCGGACGAACCTACGAGCAGTACTTC	CASSLEGGRTYEQYF
NA	TRBV7-9	NA	TRBJ1-5	TGTGCCAGCAGCTCAGAGGTGGAGGATCAGCCCCAGCATTTT	CASSSEVEDQPQHF
TRBD1	TRBV19	NA	TRBJ2-3	TGTGCCAGTAGTAGAGGACAGGGGGCTTTGGCAGATACGCAGTATTTT	CASSRGQGALADTQYF
NA	TRBV4-1	few	TRBJ1-1	TGCGCCAGCAGCCAAGGTCCGGGAGATAACACTGAGGCTTTCTTT	CASSQGPGDNTEAFF
NA	TRBV5-1	NA	TRBJ1-1	TGCGCCAGCAGCTTACTACCCGCGAACACTGAAGCTTTCTTT	CASSLLPANTEAFF
TRBD1	TRBV20-1	few	TRBJ2-5	TGCAGTGCTAGACCCGGGACAGGGGGAGAGACCCAGTACTTC	CSARPGTGGETQYF
TRBD1	TRBV15	NA	TRBJ1-5	TGTGCCACCAGCAGATCTACAGGACAGGGGAAGCCCCAGCATTTT	CATSRSTGQGKPQHF
NA	TRBV5-6	NA	TRBJ1-4	TGTGCCAGCACCCGGGCAGGGATTAATGAAAAACTGTTTTTT	CASTRAGINEKLFF
TRBD1	TRBV7-2	NA	TRBJ1-2	TGTGCCAGCAGCCTTTTATTACAGGGGAGGGTTAACTATGGCTACACCTTC	CASSLLLQGRVNYGYTF
TRBD1	TRBV4-1	once	TRBJ1-6	TGCGCCAGCAGCCAAGAGGGATGGGGACAGGGGGCTTCACCCCTCCACTTT	CASSQEGWGQGASPLHF
NA	TRBV2	NA	TRBJ1-1	TGTGCCAGCAGTGACCAGACAGGATTGAACACTGAAGCTTTCTTT	CASSDQTGLNTEAFF
TRBD2	TRBV5-1	NA	TRBJ2-1	TGCGCCAGCAGCTTGGCCTTAGCTCTAGCGGGAGTAATTAATGAGCAGTTCTTC	CASSLALALAGVINEQFF